These T cell receptor beta chains were read from a single sample in a study of T-cell reconstitution after alpha-beta-depleted transplantation in children. From the PCR reads, TCRdb called clonotypes with MiXCR, one entry per CDR3 protein. The sample consists of fewer than 700,000 distinct CDR3 sequences, under 30% of them appearing once. Specimen: PBMCs, mostly from graft donor cells, collected 360 days after TCRalphabeta/CD19-depleted stem cell transplant. These TCRs come from a boy younger than two who had a stem cell transplant for acute myeloid leukemia, so the T cells may come from the graft donor. Each CDR3 is given with its conserved first and last residue. A D gene is named only where the DNA matches it firmly. Clone size is stated in some rows and not others, as once, few, many or a class when expanded.

J gene | D gene | V gene | clone size | CDR3 protein | CDR3 DNA
TRBJ2-2 | TRBD1 | TRBV2 | few | CASRVGQATGELFF | TGTGCCAGCAGGGTCGGACAGGCCACCGGGGAGCTGTTTTTT
TRBJ1-1 | - | TRBV6-5 | - | CASSYGGTNTEAFF | TGTGCCAGCAGTTACGGCGGGACGAACACTGAAGCTTTCTTT
TRBJ1-6 | - | TRBV5-1 | many | CASSLEGRDSPLHF | TGCGCCAGCAGCTTGGAGGGCAGGGATTCACCCCTCCACTTT
TRBJ1-5 | TRBD1 | TRBV7-3 | few | CASSLIGGRNQPQHF | TGTGCCAGCAGCTTAATAGGGGGCCGCAATCAGCCCCAGCATTTT
TRBJ2-3 | - | TRBV11-1 | - | CASSLAGPSTDTQYF | TGTGCCAGCAGCTTAGCGGGACCCAGCACCGATACGCAGTATTTT
TRBJ1-1 | - | TRBV7-9 | many | CASSLNSWGFNTEAFF | TGTGCCAGCAGCTTAAACTCGTGGGGATTTAACACTGAAGCTTTCTTT
TRBJ1-5 | TRBD1 | TRBV20-1 | - | CSAVQGRGNSNQPQHF | TGCAGTGCTGTACAGGGGAGGGGGAACAGCAATCAGCCCCAGCATTTT
TRBJ2-2 | TRBD2 | TRBV3-1 | few | CASSRLAGGSGELFF | TGTGCCAGCAGCCGACTAGCGGGGGGGTCCGGGGAGCTGTTTTTT
TRBJ1-4 | TRBD1 | TRBV20-1 | few | CSARVVTGEGEKLFF | TGCAGTGCTAGAGTCGTGACAGGGGAGGGTGAAAAACTGTTTTTT
TRBJ1-1 | - | TRBV7-3 | many | CASSLEVVNTEAFF | TGTGCCAGCAGCTTAGAGGTCGTGAACACTGAAGCTTTCTTT
TRBJ2-3 | - | TRBV5-5 | - | CASSLDLTAGDTQYF | TGTGCCAGCAGCTTGGATTTGACAGCTGGGGATACGCAGTATTTT
TRBJ2-5 | - | TRBV20-1 | - | CSVYGRETQYF | TGCAGTGTGTATGGACGGGAGACCCAGTACTTC
TRBJ1-1 | TRBD1 | TRBV25-1 | - | CASSGGQMNTEAFF | TGTGCCAGCAGTGGGGGACAGATGAACACTGAAGCTTTCTTT
TRBJ2-2 | - | TRBV6-2/TRBV6-3 | many | CASSFPSGNTGELFF | TGTGCCAGCAGTTTCCCCAGCGGGAACACCGGGGAGCTGTTTTTT
TRBJ1-6 | - | TRBV12-3/TRBV12-4 | - | CASSPQGINSPLHF | TGTGCCAGCAGCCCCCAGGGGATCAATTCACCCCTCCACTTT
TRBJ1-2 | - | TRBV5-6 | - | CASSSGRIYGYTF | TGTGCCAGCAGCTCCGGACGGATCTATGGCTACACCTTC
TRBJ1-1 | - | TRBV20-1 | few | CSARDRLQAFF | TGCAGTGCTAGAGATCGTCTACAAGCTTTCTTT